This TCR beta chain was recorded in a study of blood T cell repertoires in COVID-19. V lost 10 bases to trimming and J lost 7 bases; unmatched junction nucleotides: 4. Germline V gene data show CDR1 as SNHLY and CDR2 as FYNNEI. This CDR3 region has 13 residues. Libraries were prepared by immunoSEQ multiplex PCR; TCRdb keeps only in-frame clonotypes and omits some of them. Altogether roughly 200,000 clones are present, about 80% being singletons, with the ten largest covering 4% to 5.5%. This chain uses TRBV2 with TRBJ1-6, with 10 bases lining up with TRBD1. The sequenced material came from peripheral blood. This clonotype originated in a man in his forties or fifties with active or convalescent COVID-19. The CDR3: CANQGQGNSPLHF. The CDR3 DNA reads as TGTGCCAATCAGGGACAGGGGAATTCACCCCTCCACTTT.